This T cell receptor (beta chain) was sequenced during a study of lymphopenia after photon versus proton radiotherapy. Findings and caveats of the study: Better survival with proton therapy was suggested as possible, not demonstrated. Post-nadir diversity loss with photons came from oligoclonal expansion, particularly CD8+ Temra cells. Under photons, naive T cells and diversity fell while effector/memory populations rose. A bigger post-nadir fall in TCR diversity correlated inversely with survival time in deceased patients.

CDR1 and CDR2 (germline): LGHNA, YNFKEQ. This CDR3 has 16 amino acids. Unmatched junction bases numbered 6, after V lost 0 bases and J lost 4 bases. Regarding this clone: The antigen remains undetermined.

Sequencing was performed with immunoSEQ multiplex PCR; in TCRdb, only in-frame clones are kept and a portion is missing. The data hold nearly 25,000 clones, with roughly 80% observed a single time. This receptor was identified in a woman aged 65 to 85 with pancreatic cancer. The sequenced sample was peripheral blood, obtained from a patient treated with proton-based radiotherapy. The V and J genes are TRBV4-2 and TRBJ1-2, with 9 bases aligning to TRBD1. The CDR3 DNA sequence: TGTGCCAGCAGCCAAGATAAGGACAGGGGCCTCTATGGCTACACCTTC. Translation: CASSQDKDRGLYGYTF.